This entry lists 21 T cell receptor beta chains sequenced from one sample in a study of OX40 agonist ivuxolimab in advanced cancers. Repertoires were generated with immunoSEQ multiplex PCR, while TCRdb's copy carries only in-frame clones and drops some. The table lists roughly 34,000 clones, 65% to 80% of them singletons. Material: CD4+ or CD8+ T cells sorted from blood, obtained in a trial of the OX40 agonist ivuxolimab. All receptors come from an adult with an advanced solid tumor such as melanoma, head and neck, liver or kidney cancer.

The table lists this clone with a count of one. This chain uses TRBV29-1 with TRBJ2-7; TRBD1 agrees at 7 bases. Germline lookup yields CDR1 SQVTM and CDR2 ANQGSEA. This CDR3 contains 12 residues. Trimming cost V 4 bases and J 2 bases; bases outside gene matches: 2. For the CDR3, the DNA is TGCAGCGTTGGAACAGGGGCCTACGAGCAGTACTTC. It specifies CSVGTGAYEQYF.

This clone was counted between two and nine times. The V call is TRBV14, the J call TRBJ1-6; D is uncertain. Germline lookup yields CDR1 SGHDN and CDR2 FVKESK. There are 16 residues in the CDR3. Trimming removed 4 bases from V and 0 bases from J, with 10 bases in between. For the CDR3, the DNA is TGTGCCAGCAGCCTAATAGCTTACTCCTATAATTCACCCCTCCACTTT. It encodes CASSLIAYSYNSPLHF.

The CDR3 spells CASTRGARDGYTF. Written as DNA, the CDR3 is TGTGCCAGCACCCGGGGGGCGAGGGATGGCTACACCTTC. This sequence joins TRBV6-6 and TRBJ1-2; a possible D gene is TRBD1 (6 bases). V was cut by 7 bases and J by 6 bases, with 15 bases left in between. This CDR3 region has 13 residues. Germline-derived CDR1 and CDR2 are MNHNY and SVGAGI (reference sequence).

This clone has just a few counts. The chain employs TRBV7-9 and TRBJ1-1; D is possibly TRBD1 (6 bases). The V gene lost 7 bases and the J gene lost 4 bases, with 13 bases spanning the gap. The CDR3 spans 13 residues. Germline V gene data show CDR1 as SEHNR and CDR2 as FQNEAQ (reference sequence). The CDR3 DNA follows: TGTGCCAGCAACAGGGATTGGGGCACTGAAGCTTTCTTT. It specifies CASNRDWGTEAFF. The full variable domain, its missing parts supplied by reference TRBV7-9 and TRBJ1-1, is DTGVSQNPRHKITKRGQNVTFRCDPISEHNRLYWYRQTLGQGPEFLTYFQNEAQLEKSRLLSDRFSAERPKGSFSTLEIQRTEQGDSAMYLCASNRDWGTEAFFGQGTRLTVV.

This clone occurred a few times. The V call is TRBV6-5, the J call TRBJ2-1; TRBD2 matches at 12 bases. Germline assignment: CDR1 MNHEY and CDR2 SVGAGI. There are 14 residues in the CDR3. The V segment lost 6 bases and the J segment 5 bases; nucleotides outside the gene matches: 2. The CDR3 DNA is TGTGCCAGCAGGAGACTAGCGGGGGACAATGAGCAGTTCTTC. Residues: CASRRLAGDNEQFF.

The gene calls are TRBV30 and TRBJ2-3, with 7 nucleotides matching TRBD1. The germline CDR1 and CDR2 sequences are GTSNPN and SVGIG (reference sequence). V was clipped by 0 bases and J by 7 bases; unmatched bases: 10. There are 15 residues in the CDR3. The CDR3 loop is CAWSVPGTAPNTQYF. As DNA, the CDR3 is TGTGCCTGGAGTGTTCCCGGGACAGCCCCAAATACGCAGTATTTT.

The chain carries TRBV6-4 and TRBJ2-1; possibly TRBD2 for D (5 bases). CDR3 length: 15 residues. Germline V gene data show CDR1 as MRHNA and CDR2 as SNTAGT. Trimming stripped 0 bases from V and 8 bases from J, with 14 bases between. CDR3: CASSDSGIGSHEQFF. The CDR3 coding sequence is TGTGCCAGCAGTGACTCCGGGATAGGGTCCCATGAGCAGTTCTTC.

This clone was seen a few times. This rearrangement joins TRBV10-3 to TRBJ2-1; the D gene could be TRBD1 or TRBD2 (5 bases each). V shed 5 bases and J shed 0 bases, with 14 bases lying between them. Germline lookup yields CDR1 ENHRY and CDR2 SYGVKD. The CDR3 is 16 residues long. This CDR3 is CAISTGTANSYNEQFF. The CDR3 DNA reads TGTGCCATCAGTACCGGGACGGCTAACTCCTACAATGAGCAGTTCTTC.

This clone came up a few times. The genes are TRBV2 and TRBJ1-1; D call uncertain. V gave up 3 bases and J gave up 1 base, with 6 bases separating them. The CDR3 has 13 amino acids. Germline V CDR1 and CDR2: SNHLY, FYNNEI. The DNA of the CDR3 is TGTGCCAGCAGTGATCTAGAGAACACTGAAGCTTTCTTT. It encodes CASSDLENTEAFF.

The chain recombines TRBV6-6 with TRBJ2-2; 9 bases fit TRBD2. V shed 4 bases, J shed 7 bases, and the junction held 10 bases outside the gene matches. The CDR3 covers 16 residues. Germline V CDR1 and CDR2: MNHNY, SVGAGI (reference sequence). CDR3 in amino acids: CASSFTLAGDDGELFF. CDR3 nucleotides: TGTGCCAGCAGTTTTACCTTAGCGGGGGATGACGGGGAGCTGTTTTTT.

The chain joins TRBV28 to TRBJ2-1, with a tentative D call TRBD2 (6 bases). CDR1 is MDHEN, CDR2 SYDVKM, per germline. V shed 6 bases and J shed 7 bases, with 13 bases lying between them. The CDR3 has 13 amino acids. DNA of the CDR3: TGTGCCAGCAGCCCTGGAGGGCGGAATGAGCAGTTCTTC. It specifies CASSPGGRNEQFF.

The rearrangement links TRBV20-1 to TRBJ2-7; D might be TRBD2 (6 bases). Germline V gives CDR1 DFQATT, CDR2 SNEGSKA (reference sequence). This CDR3 comprises 11 residues. Trimming took off 3 bases at V and 9 bases at J, with 12 bases between the two ends. CDR3 sequence (DNA): TGCAGTGCTAGCCCGGGAGCAGGGCAGTACTTC. This translates into CSASPGAGQYF.

This clone was seen more than once but under ten times. The chain carries TRBV10-3 and TRBJ1-3; unclear D gene. V lost 4 bases and J 2 bases, leaving 6 bases between the germline ends. CDR1 and CDR2 (germline): ENHRY, SYGVKD. The CDR3 sequence is 13 residues long. The CDR3 region is CAISGSAGNTIYF. DNA of the CDR3: TGTGCCATCAGTGGGTCTGCTGGAAACACCATATATTTT.

The CDR3 coding sequence is TGTGCCAGCAGTGTGATCCGAGGAGAGACCCAGTACTTC. Translated: CASSVIRGETQYF. This chain joins TRBV2 and TRBJ2-5; D remains ambiguous. Germline V gene data show CDR1 as SNHLY and CDR2 as FYNNEI. The CDR3 is 13 residues long. The V and J ends lost 4 bases and 4 bases respectively, with 10 bases between them.

This clone was counted between two and nine times. The V and J genes are TRBV19 and TRBJ1-1, with no clear D. CDR3 size: 13 residues. CDR1 LNHDA and CDR2 SQIVND come from the germline V gene (reference sequence). The V and J ends lost 7 bases and 4 bases respectively, with 13 bases between them. The CDR3 protein is CASTIRGPTEAFF. In DNA, the CDR3 is TGTGCCAGTACCATACGGGGTCCCACTGAAGCTTTCTTT.

The chain is built from TRBV2 and TRBJ1-5; 7 nucleotides agree with TRBD1. This CDR3 is 15 amino acids long. The ends lost 8 bases at V and 0 bases at J; junction bases unmatched: 7. Germline V gene sequence: CDR1 SNHLY, CDR2 FYNNEI. The CDR3 coding sequence is TGTGCCAGCCGGGACAGAATTTATAGCAATCAGCCCCAGCATTTT. The encoded protein is CASRDRIYSNQPQHF.

This chain links TRBV5-4 with TRBJ2-7; 7 bases are shared with TRBD1. The V gene's germline CDR1 is SGHNT and CDR2 YYREEE (reference sequence). CDR3 length: 15 residues. V lost 4 bases and J lost 2; bases outside the gene matches: 9. This CDR3 is CASSLRTGRPYEQYF. As DNA, the CDR3 is TGTGCCAGCAGCCTGCGGACAGGTCGACCCTACGAGCAGTACTTC.

The CDR3 DNA follows: TGTGCCAGCAGCCCCACGGGACAACAGGCGGAGACCCAGTACTTC. It translates to CASSPTGQQAETQYF. The chain uses TRBV7-9 and TRBJ2-5, with a weak D call TRBD1 (6 bases). CDR3 length equals 15 residues. V was trimmed by 5 bases and J by 5 bases, leaving 18 bases between them. CDR1 and CDR2 (germline): SEHNR, FQNEAQ (reference sequence).

This clone was detected once. The chain uses TRBV5-1 and TRBJ2-3, with TRBD2 matching 13 bases. The CDR3 has 17 residues. Germline CDR1 SGHRS, CDR2 YFSETQ. After removal of 4 bases from V and 2 bases from J, the junction contained 7 bases not matched to a gene. The DNA for the CDR3 is TGCGCCAGCAGCCCCGGACTAGCGGGGGCAATCACAGATACGCAGTATTTT. It encodes CASSPGLAGAITDTQYF. The variable domain in full, with the rest retrieved from reference TRBV5-1 and TRBJ2-3, is KAGVTQTPRYLIKTRGQQVTLSCSPISGHRSVSWYQQTPGQGLQFLFEYFSETQRNKGNFPGRFSGRQFSNSRSEMNVSTLELGDSALYLCASSPGLAGAITDTQYFGPGTRLTVL.

The gene calls are TRBV4-1 and TRBJ2-1; 9 bases match TRBD2. V lost 1 base, J lost 8 bases, and 9 bases stayed unmatched. Germline-derived CDR1 and CDR2 are MGHRA and YSYEKL. There are 16 residues in the CDR3. This CDR3 reads CASSQGLRGGRYEQFF. The CDR3 DNA is TGCGCCAGCAGCCAAGGGCTGCGGGGGGGCCGGTATGAGCAGTTCTTC.

This rearrangement joins TRBV6-5 to TRBJ1-2; 9 bases match TRBD1. CDR1 and CDR2 (germline): MNHEY, SVGAGI. The CDR3 totals 15 residues. V was pared by 6 bases and J by 4 bases, with 9 bases of the junction left unmatched. The CDR3: CASSRTGDGGYGYTF. CDR3 coding DNA: TGTGCCAGCAGCCGGACAGGGGATGGGGGCTATGGCTACACCTTC.